A single sample is the source of the 20 T cell receptor beta chains below, sequenced in a study of T cell repertoires in cytomegalovirus infection. Via MiXCR, TCRdb re-called the reads, giving one row per CDR3 protein. The table records 800,000 to 950,000 distinct CDR3 sequences, approximately 30% of them present only once. The antigens these receptors bind are not known. The sequencing here drew on cultured CD8+ T cells from PBMCs, taken from culture after CMV antigen stimulation. The receptor source for this set is a human donor in good health (CMV status not recorded). Some clones in this sample may be carry-over from other donors' samples.

In this sample, this clonotype turned up many times. The chain recombines TRBV27 with TRBJ2-1; unclear D gene. V was clipped by 2 bases and J by 6 bases, with 14 bases between them. This CDR3 region has 15 residues. Germline assignment: CDR1 MNHEY and CDR2 SMNVEV (reference sequence). The CDR3 bases are TGTGCCAGCAGTTTAATTTACGTTGGGGTCAATGAGCAGTTCTTC. The encoded protein is CASSLIYVGVNEQFF.

The table lists this clonotype with a few counts. The rearrangement joins TRBV27 to TRBJ1-6, with TRBD1 identical over 9 bases. After removal of 8 bases from V and 10 bases from J, the junction contained 3 bases not matched to a gene. This CDR3 has 12 amino acids. Germline CDR1 is MNHEY and CDR2 is SMNVEV (reference sequence). The CDR3 here is CASRTGESPLHF. The CDR3 region has the DNA TGTGCCAGCCGGACAGGGGAGTCACCCCTCCACTTT.

This chain connects TRBV6-5 to TRBJ2-1; 7 positions match TRBD1. This CDR3 contains 17 residues. Germline V gives CDR1 MNHEY, CDR2 SVGAGI. Trimming at V came to 0 bases and at J to 5 bases, leaving 10 bases not matched to a gene. The chain's CDR3 is CASSYSGQALRDNEQFF. In nucleotides, the CDR3 is TGTGCCAGCAGTTACTCTGGACAGGCCTTACGGGACAATGAGCAGTTCTTC.

This clonotype occurred a few times. The gene calls are TRBV6-6 and TRBJ1-4; D may be TRBD1 (6 bases). Between the trimmed V and J ends, which lost 5 bases and 4 bases, there was a span of 11 bases. CDR1 MNHNY and CDR2 SVGAGI come from the germline V gene (reference sequence). The CDR3 is made up of 14 amino acids. CDR3 residues: CASSPQGFNEKLFF. The CDR3 DNA reads TGTGCCAGCAGTCCTCAGGGGTTTAATGAAAAACTGTTTTTT.

The chain employs TRBV19 and TRBJ1-1; D not certain. The V end was cut by 6 bases, the J end by 0 bases, with 11 bases between. Germline V gene lookup returns CDR1 LNHDA and CDR2 SQIVND (reference sequence). The CDR3 is 14 residues long. Here the CDR3 DNA reads TGTGCCAGTAGGGGCGCTCACATGAACACTGAAGCTTTCTTT. Its translation: CASRGAHMNTEAFF.

This sequence joins TRBV19 and TRBJ2-1; TRBD1 matches 7 bases. The J segment lost 1 base and the V segment lost 5 bases, leaving 5 bases of the junction unmatched. The CDR3 has 15 amino acids. In germline, CDR1 is LNHDA, CDR2 SQIVND (reference sequence). The CDR3 spells CASSPDRPSYNEQFF. The CDR3 DNA reads TGTGCCAGTAGTCCGGACAGGCCGTCCTACAATGAGCAGTTCTTC.

The table lists this clonotype with many counts. CDR3: CASSLASGLGEQFF. The CDR3 bases are TGTGCCAGCAGCTTAGCGTCCGGGTTAGGTGAGCAGTTCTTC. The chain joins TRBV7-9 to TRBJ2-1; no firm D call. Germline values: CDR1 SEHNR, CDR2 FQNEAQ (reference sequence). Trimming took 0 bases from V and 9 from J, leaving 12 bases between them. The CDR3 totals 14 residues.

The chain couples TRBV9 to TRBJ1-2, with 9 bases identical to TRBD1. V gave up 0 bases and J gave up 5 bases; unmatched junction bases: 20. The CDR3 is 20 residues long. Germline V gene sequence: CDR1 SGDLS, CDR2 YYNGEE. In DNA, the CDR3 is TGTGCCAGCAGCGTAGCTACGGACCGGGGGTTGGGACAGGGAAGGTATGGCTACACCTTC. Encoded protein: CASSVATDRGLGQGRYGYTF.

The gene calls are TRBV7-3 and TRBJ1-6; a weak D match, TRBD1 (5 bases). V was trimmed by 5 bases and J by 9 bases, leaving 11 bases between them. Germline V gene lookup returns CDR1 SGHTA and CDR2 FQGTGA. The CDR3 loop spans 13 amino acids. The DNA for the CDR3 is TGTGCCAGCAGCCGGGACGTTAGTTCACCCCTCCACTTT. The encoded protein is CASSRDVSSPLHF.

In its sample, this clonotype was seen a few times. This sequence joins TRBV11-2 and TRBJ2-3; D might be TRBD1 or TRBD2, each matching 7 bases. Trimming cost V 5 bases and J 3 bases, with 21 bases left between them. Per germline, CDR1 SGHAT and CDR2 FQNNGV. The CDR3 is made up of 17 amino acids. The CDR3 bases are TGTGCCAGCAGCCCCAGGGGGGAGGGGAGGATGACAGATACGCAGTATTTT. This gives the protein CASSPRGEGRMTDTQYF.

The rearrangement joins TRBV5-6 to TRBJ2-7; TRBD1 aligns across 9 bases. Germline assignment: CDR1 SGHDT and CDR2 YYEEEE. This CDR3 contains 15 residues. The J segment lost 6 bases and the V segment lost 5 bases, leaving 12 bases of the junction unmatched. Here the CDR3 reads CASRDPPGQGSEQYF. CDR3 bases: TGTGCCAGCAGGGACCCCCCGGGACAGGGATCCGAGCAGTACTTC.

The rearrangement uses TRBV20-1 and TRBJ2-5; 11 nucleotides match TRBD2. V lost 3 bases, J lost 4 bases, and 7 bases stayed unmatched. Germline V gives CDR1 DFQATT, CDR2 SNEGSKA (reference sequence). This CDR3 has 15 amino acids. DNA for the CDR3: TGCAGTGCTAGGGGTAAACTAGCGGGGGCAGAGACCCAGTACTTC. Protein sequence: CSARGKLAGAETQYF.

This clonotype has a count of ten or more. The genes are TRBV12-3 or TRBV12-4 and TRBJ2-6; no clear D. The V end lost 0 bases, the J end lost 0 bases, and 3 bases lay between the germline ends. CDR3 size: 15 residues. In DNA, the CDR3 is TGTGCCAGCAGTTTAGCAAACTCTGGGGCCAACGTCCTGACTTTC. It codes for CASSLANSGANVLTF.

This clonotype has a handful of counts. The DNA for the CDR3 is TGTGCCAGCAGCCACTGGCAGAGCTCGAACACCGGGGAGCTGTTTTTT. Translation gives CASSHWQSSNTGELFF. The chain uses TRBV7-8 and TRBJ2-2; D is ambiguous. The CDR3 is made up of 16 amino acids. The ends were cut back, 5 bases at V and 0 bases at J, with 13 bases in the middle. Per the germline V gene, CDR1 is SGHVS and CDR2 is FQNEAQ.

This chain uses TRBV19 with TRBJ2-7; D may be TRBD1 or TRBD2 (5 bases each). Looked up from germline, CDR1 is LNHDA and CDR2 is SQIVND (reference sequence). Trimming pared 5 bases from V and 1 base from J, leaving 12 bases between. This CDR3 contains 14 residues. The CDR3 coding sequence is TGTGCCAGTAGTGTCCGGGACGGATCCTACGAGCAGTACTTC. Its protein product is CASSVRDGSYEQYF.

V and J are TRBV2 and TRBJ2-1; 7 nucleotides agree with TRBD2. The junction had 6 bases not matched to a gene; V was cut back by 10 bases and J by 3 bases. The germline V gene has CDR1 SNHLY and CDR2 FYNNEI. The CDR3 covers 13 residues. The CDR3 DNA is TGTGCCACCGCGGGGGACCTCTACAATGAGCAGTTCTTC. This sequence encodes CATAGDLYNEQFF.

The CDR3 DNA sequence: TGTGCCAGCAGCAAGACTAGCGGAACAGATACGCAGTATTTT. Its translation: CASSKTSGTDTQYF. The chain couples TRBV6-2 or TRBV6-3 to TRBJ2-3, with 9 positions matching TRBD2. The CDR3 is made up of 14 amino acids. Trimming at V came to 6 bases and at J to 3 bases, leaving 4 bases not matched to a gene. The germline gives CDR1 MNHEY, CDR2 SVGEGT.

This clonotype was picked up many times. V gene TRBV7-2 combines with J gene TRBJ2-1, with D maybe TRBD1 (6 bases). Trimming removed 0 bases from V and 7 bases from J, with 7 bases in between. Germline V gene data show CDR1 as SGHTA and CDR2 as FQGNSA. CDR3 length: 13 residues. In DNA, the CDR3 is TGTGCCAGCAGCTTAGCGACAGGTAATGAGCAGTTCTTC. Translation gives CASSLATGNEQFF.

This chain connects TRBV5-1 to TRBJ2-7; possibly TRBD1 for D (7 bases). The length of the CDR3 is 17 residues. Germline V CDR1 and CDR2: SGHRS, YFSETQ. V shed 3 bases and J shed 5 bases, with 24 bases lying between them. This CDR3 is CASSSRMTRQGGHEQYF. The CDR3 coding sequence is TGCGCCAGCAGCTCCCGTATGACTCGACAGGGAGGCCACGAGCAGTACTTC.

The CDR3 loop reads CASSLSVRGGTEAFF. The CDR3 DNA follows: TGCGCCAGCAGCTTGAGCGTCAGGGGAGGGACTGAAGCTTTCTTT. V gene TRBV5-1 combines with J gene TRBJ1-1; tentatively, D is TRBD1 (6 bases). The CDR3 has 15 residues. Trimming cost V 1 base and J 5 bases, with 15 bases left between them. Germline assignment: CDR1 SGHRS and CDR2 YFSETQ.